This paragraph covers one T cell receptor beta chain sequence. No cognate antigen has been identified for it. Base qualities are not recorded, but no much larger clone differs from it by a single base. Patients with autoimmune disease history or receiving systemic immunosuppression were excluded from the trial. Peripheral blood for TCR sequencing was collected from all dose cohorts at baseline, on cycle 4 day 1, and on cycle 7 day 1. Samples came from an open-label, multicenter, first-in-human phase I dose-escalation trial of ivuxolimab. Adults with locally advanced or metastatic melanoma, renal cell, hepatocellular, or head and neck squamous cell carcinoma were enrolled in the trial. Before TCR sequencing, CD4+ T cells and CD8+ T cells were sorted from peripheral blood as separate populations. Trimming takes 1 base from V and 4 bases from J, and the germline ends sit 7 bases apart. From cysteine to phenylalanine, the CDR3 is 13 amino acids long. The entry retains the CDR3 DNA only, 39 bases that are in frame from base 1. CDR1 and CDR2, per the germline V gene, are KGHSH and LQKENI.

These data come from a study of OX40 agonist ivuxolimab in advanced cancers. Regarding the complete study: The costimulatory receptor OX40 (CD134) was targeted by ivuxolimab, a fully human IgG2 agonistic monoclonal antibody. Intravenous ivuxolimab was administered to patients every 2 weeks at six dose levels: 0.01, 0.1, 0.3, 1.5, 3 and 10 mg/kg. Among the approximately 54 dose-escalation patients, some 19 had hepatocellular carcinoma, 15 or so melanoma, 9 renal cell carcinoma and 9 head and neck cancer. In the dose-escalation cohort, 75% to 90% of patients were male, and the mean age was approximately 60 years with a range of about 23 to 79. Patients were allowed to have had prior anti-PD-1, anti-PD-L1 or anti-CTLA-4 therapy, and around two fifths of the dose-escalation patients had been treated with checkpoint inhibitors. Partial responses occurred in three dose-escalation patients, of whom one had hepatocellular carcinoma and two had cutaneous melanoma. Peripheral TCRbeta sequencing was intended to test whether TCR sequence diversity was altered and clonal T-cell expansion was caused by ivuxolimab. The paper covers the monotherapy dose-escalation part of the phase I ivuxolimab trial, which included N of about 50 patients. Study-wide findings and limitations: At doses of 0.1 to 3.0 mg/kg, clonal expansion of both CD4+ and CD8+ blood T cells was observed from baseline to week 6. Low levels of normalized T-cell clonal expansion were also seen in some patients who did not respond. The antigen specificity of the clonally expanded peripheral T cells was not determined. After ivuxolimab, CD8+ T cells had more expanded clones than CD4+ T cells on average. In the 0.1-3.0 mg/kg groups, partial responders had among the lowest normalized peripheral clonal expansion, particularly in CD8+ T cells.

To sequence the TCRbeta CDR3 region, genomic DNA was isolated from the sorted cells. The immunoSEQ Assay was used to sequence the TCRbeta CDR3 regions. The clones in this table, taken by TCRdb from immuneACCESS, are in-frame only. Not every clone is retained; where verified, under half of the shortfall comes from an unresolved V gene, and the cause of the rest is unknown. The sample has around 68,000 clones on record, around 83% of them singletons. The top ten constitute 15% to 20% of the sample. The receptor chain draws on TRBV18 and TRBJ1-1; there is no confident call for the D gene. This specimen consisted of CD4+ or CD8+ T cells sorted from blood, obtained in a trial of the OX40 agonist ivuxolimab. The source of this sequence is an adult with an advanced solid tumor such as melanoma, head and neck, liver or kidney cancer. In nucleotide form, the sequence is TGTGCCAGCTCACCACAAGGGTTCACTGAAGCTTTCTTT. It codes for CASSPQGFTEAFF.